The 11 T cell receptor beta chains below were found in one sample sequenced in a study of cytomegalovirus exposure and HLA in healthy donors. With 60 Vbeta and 13 Jbeta primers, the PCR was carried out. The table came from immunoSEQ multiplex PCR; TCRdb's copy has only in-frame clones and leaves some out. The profile covers fewer than 200,000 clones, with approximately 70% appearing a single time and less than 2% taken by the ten largest. Source material: PBMCs. These TCRs come from a woman aged 30 to 39 in good health and CMV-seronegative.

The chain combines TRBV7-9 with TRBJ1-4; 9 bases fit TRBD1. Germline V gene sequence: CDR1 SEHNR, CDR2 FQNEAQ (reference sequence). With 5 bases clipped from V and 3 bases from J, the junction kept 10 bases outside the gene matches. This CDR3 comprises 17 residues. CDR3 region: CASSPRTGVLSNEKLFF. CDR3 coding DNA: TGTGCCAGCAGCCCAAGGACAGGGGTTTTATCTAATGAAAAACTGTTTTTT.

The rearrangement joins TRBV19 to TRBJ2-5, with D perhaps TRBD1 (5 bases). Looked up from germline, CDR1 is LNHDA and CDR2 is SQIVND (reference sequence). V was shortened by 6 bases and J by 5 bases, with 16 bases between the two germline ends. The CDR3 consists of 14 residues. The chain's CDR3 is CASSSQGMGETQYF. The DNA of the CDR3 is TGTGCCAGTAGCTCCCAGGGTATGGGTGAGACCCAGTACTTC.

The gene calls are TRBV5-1 and TRBJ1-2; D not resolved. Germline assignment: CDR1 SGHRS and CDR2 YFSETQ. V gave up 2 bases and J gave up 7 bases, with 15 bases separating them. The CDR3 contains 14 residues. CDR3 coding DNA: TGCGCCAGCAGCTTTAGCGGTATAAGGGCTGGCTACACCTTC. It is translated as CASSFSGIRAGYTF.

The chain is built from TRBV30 and TRBJ1-2, with TRBD1 as a possible D gene (5 bases). The V gene lost 3 bases and the J gene lost 4 bases, with 12 bases spanning the gap. This CDR3 comprises 13 residues. Looked up from germline, CDR1 is GTSNPN and CDR2 is SVGIG (reference sequence). The CDR3 loop is CAWRKGLRYGYTF. Written as DNA, the CDR3 is TGTGCCTGGAGGAAGGGACTTCGCTATGGCTACACCTTC.

The chain combines TRBV11-3 with TRBJ2-3, with 12 bases identical to TRBD2. Germline CDR1 is SGHNT and CDR2 is YENEEA. Trimming at V came to 5 bases and at J to 4 bases, leaving 4 bases not matched to a gene. There are 15 residues in the CDR3. CDR3 nucleotide sequence: TGTGCCAGCAGCACGGGACTAGCGGGCGCAGATACGCAGTATTTT. As protein: CASSTGLAGADTQYF.

In its sample, this clone was seen a few times. The V and J genes are TRBV9 and TRBJ2-3; TRBD2 agrees at 13 bases. Germline CDR1 is SGDLS and CDR2 is YYNGEE. The junction had 9 bases not matched to a gene; V was cut back by 0 bases and J by 2 bases. The CDR3 totals 19 residues. CDR3 protein: CASSVGRVGLAGTTDTQYF. The CDR3 DNA reads TGTGCCAGCAGCGTAGGGCGGGTGGGACTAGCGGGGACCACAGATACGCAGTATTTT.

This clone came up once. V and J are TRBV27 and TRBJ1-5; D may be TRBD1 (5 bases). The germline gives CDR1 MNHEY, CDR2 SMNVEV (reference sequence). This CDR3 region has 15 residues. The V end was cut by 5 bases, the J end by 0 bases, with 11 bases between. The CDR3 loop reads CASSPLGGSNQPQHF. CDR3 in DNA: TGTGCCAGCAGTCCTTTGGGGGGTAGCAATCAGCCCCAGCATTTT.

This clone was seen a handful of times. J is TRBJ2-7 and V is TRBV5-6, with 8 bases fitting TRBD2. The CDR3 spans 15 residues. Germline V gene data show CDR1 as SGHDT and CDR2 as YYEEEE. Germline trimming cut 4 bases from V and 4 bases from J; bases unmatched to any gene: 10. CDR3 protein: CASSSGGRIGYEQYF. Written as DNA, the CDR3 is TGTGCCAGCAGCAGCGGGGGACGGATCGGATACGAGCAGTACTTC.

The chain couples TRBV14 to TRBJ2-2, with 8 bases fitting TRBD1. Germline assignment: CDR1 SGHDN and CDR2 FVKESK. The CDR3 runs 15 residues. Trimming cost V 0 bases and J 4 bases; bases outside gene matches: 1. In DNA form, the CDR3 reads TGTGCCAGCAGCCAAGACAGGGGGCGCACCGGGGAGCTGTTTTTT. It yields the protein CASSQDRGRTGELFF.

The CDR3 loop reads CASSSQGGEETQYF. The CDR3, as DNA: TGTGCCAGCAGCTCCCAGGGGGGAGAGGAGACCCAGTACTTC. The rearrangement uses TRBV7-2 and TRBJ2-5; a weak D match, TRBD1 (7 bases). The V end was cut by 4 bases, the J end by 5 bases, with 14 bases between. CDR1 SGHTA and CDR2 FQGNSA come from the germline V gene. The CDR3 covers 14 residues.

This clone was counted once. The chain couples TRBV4-1 to TRBJ1-1; 8 positions match TRBD1. CDR1 and CDR2 (germline): MGHRA, YSYEKL. CDR3 length: 16 amino acids. V lost 3 bases, J lost 3 bases, and 9 bases stayed unmatched. This chain's CDR3 is CASSQSLQGVYTEAFF. Written as DNA, the CDR3 is TGCGCCAGCAGCCAGAGCCTACAGGGGGTATACACTGAAGCTTTCTTT.